The T cell receptor beta chain described here comes from a study of blood T cell repertoires in COVID-19. Study as a whole: Specimens from acute and convalescent COVID-19 originated in the United States, Italy and Spain. Sources were T cells, B-cell-depleted T cells, or PBMCs; the material itself was cDNA or gDNA.

The CDR3 consists of 13 residues. V was pared by 2 bases and J by 3 bases, with 1 base of the junction left unmatched. CDR1 is SGHRS, CDR2 YFSETQ, per germline. Authors' methods: Scientists estimated how many nucleated cells there were by amplifying reference gene primers. Sequencing used immunoSEQ multiplex PCR; TCRdb keeps in-frame clones, though not all of them. The DNA was the basis for D and trimming; V, J and clone size are from that table. This repertoire shows 75,000 to 90,000 clones, about 90% found once; its top ten account for roughly 1%. The source of this sequence is a woman in her forties or fifties in a cohort sampled during active COVID-19. Sequencing was carried out using peripheral blood. V usage is TRBV5-1 and J usage is TRBJ2-5; 7 bases map to TRBD1. The CDR3 DNA follows: TGCGCCAGCAGCTTCCAGGGGGAAGAGACCCAGTACTTC. Translating it yields CASSFQGEETQYF.